This TCR beta chain was profiled in a study of cytomegalovirus exposure and HLA in healthy donors. General study points: Donors were assumed by presence/absence analyses to have roughly uniform sequencing depth.

Between the trimmed V and J ends, which lost 7 bases and 5 bases, there was a span of 14 bases. Germline V gene sequence: CDR1 SNHLY, CDR2 FYNNEI. The CDR3 totals 14 residues. In the case of this clone: Antigen specificity is unknown.

The primer mix had 60 Vbeta and 13 Jbeta primers. TCRdb keeps only in-frame clones here, not all; method: immunoSEQ multiplex PCR. In the table there are more than 100,000 clones, roughly 69% of which are singletons. Sequenced material: PBMCs. The TCR originated in a woman in her forties in good health and CMV-seropositive. The rearrangement links TRBV2 to TRBJ2-2, with D possibly matching TRBD2 (6 bases). In nucleotides, the CDR3 is TGTGCCAGCACTCTCCTCGGGGGAACCGGGGAGCTGTTTTTT. It codes for CASTLLGGTGELFF.